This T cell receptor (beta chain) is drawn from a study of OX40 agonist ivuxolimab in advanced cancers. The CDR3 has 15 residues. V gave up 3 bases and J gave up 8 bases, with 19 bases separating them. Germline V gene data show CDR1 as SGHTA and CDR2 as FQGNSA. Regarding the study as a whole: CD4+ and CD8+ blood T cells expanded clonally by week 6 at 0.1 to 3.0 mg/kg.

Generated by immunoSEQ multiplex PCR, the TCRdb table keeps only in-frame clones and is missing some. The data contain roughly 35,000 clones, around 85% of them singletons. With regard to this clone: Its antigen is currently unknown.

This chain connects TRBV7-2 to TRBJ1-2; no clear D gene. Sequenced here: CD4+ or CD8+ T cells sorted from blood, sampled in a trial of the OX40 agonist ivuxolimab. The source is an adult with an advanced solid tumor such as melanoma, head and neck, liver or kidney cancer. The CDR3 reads CASSLGSTTMVGYTF. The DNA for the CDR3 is TGTGCCAGCAGCTTGGGCTCCACTACTATGGTCGGCTACACCTTC.